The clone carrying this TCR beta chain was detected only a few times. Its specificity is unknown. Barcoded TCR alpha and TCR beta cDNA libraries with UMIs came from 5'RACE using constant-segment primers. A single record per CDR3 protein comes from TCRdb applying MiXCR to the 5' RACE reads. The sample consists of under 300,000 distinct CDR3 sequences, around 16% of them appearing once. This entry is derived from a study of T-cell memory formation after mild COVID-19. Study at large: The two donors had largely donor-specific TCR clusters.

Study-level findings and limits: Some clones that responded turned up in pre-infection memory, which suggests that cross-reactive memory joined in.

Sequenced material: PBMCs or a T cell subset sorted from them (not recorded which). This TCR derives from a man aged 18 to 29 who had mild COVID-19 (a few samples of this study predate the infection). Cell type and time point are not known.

The CDR3, as DNA: TGTGCCAGCAGCCTTCTAGCGGGGGGAGGTTCAAGGAGCTCCTACGAGCAGTACTTC. Residues: CASSLLAGGGSRSSYEQYF. V is TRBV4-2 and J is TRBJ2-7, with 11 nucleotides matching TRBD2. This CDR3 spans 19 amino acids. Germline assignment: CDR1 LGHNA and CDR2 YNFKEQ. Germline trimming cut 4 bases from V and 0 bases from J; bases unmatched to any gene: 14.